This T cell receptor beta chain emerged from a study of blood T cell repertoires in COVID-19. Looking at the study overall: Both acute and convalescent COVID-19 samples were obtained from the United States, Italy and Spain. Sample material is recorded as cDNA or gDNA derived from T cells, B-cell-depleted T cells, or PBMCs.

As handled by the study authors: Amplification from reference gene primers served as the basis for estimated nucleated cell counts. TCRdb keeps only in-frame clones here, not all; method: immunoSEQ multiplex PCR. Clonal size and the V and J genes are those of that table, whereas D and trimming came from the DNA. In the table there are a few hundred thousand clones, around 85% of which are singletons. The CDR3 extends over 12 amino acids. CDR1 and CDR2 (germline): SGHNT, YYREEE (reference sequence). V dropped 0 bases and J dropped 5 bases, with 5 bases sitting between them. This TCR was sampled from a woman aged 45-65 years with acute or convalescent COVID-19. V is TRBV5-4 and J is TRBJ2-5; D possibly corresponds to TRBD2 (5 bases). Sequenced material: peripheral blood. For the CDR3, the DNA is TGTGCCAGCAGCTTGGGGAGGGAGACCCAGTACTTC. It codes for CASSLGRETQYF.